This note documents a single TCR beta chain sequence. The sample belongs to a study of cytomegalovirus exposure and HLA in healthy donors. The PCR employed 60 Vbeta primers together with 13 Jbeta primers. TCRdb's table, derived via immunoSEQ multiplex PCR, lists solely in-frame clones and lacks some. The sample includes 140,000 to 150,000 clones, roughly 9.8% of them seen just once. This sequence originates from a man aged 50 to 60 in good health and CMV-seronegative. The sequencing sample was made of PBMCs.

This CDR3 reads CASSGGQMSSYEQYF. In nucleotides, the CDR3 is TGCGCCAGCAGCGGCGGACAGATGAGCTCCTACGAGCAGTACTTC. The chain joins TRBV5-1 to TRBJ2-7; D may be TRBD1 (6 bases). The CDR3 is 15 residues long. The V end was cut by 4 bases, the J end by 0 bases, with 14 bases between. Germline CDR1 and CDR2: SGHRS and YFSETQ.